This TCR beta chain was observed in a study of beta chain features in type 1 diabetes. Expressed TCRB transcripts got sequenced, as all isolated RNA was reverse transcribed. The table came from immunoSEQ multiplex PCR; TCRdb's copy has only in-frame clones and leaves some out. Among 310,000 or so clones listed, about a tenth were seen once. Many counts were recorded for this clone. Its antigen remains unidentified. Germline CDR1 reads SGHNT; CDR2 reads YENEEA. This CDR3 contains 13 residues. The V and J ends lost 5 bases and 6 bases respectively, with 11 bases between them. Findings of the study overall: Naive, central memory and Treg TCRB repertoires seemed to resemble each other more closely in patients than they did in healthy donors. Within each of all four CD4+ subsets, Type 1 diabetes patients had TCRB CDR3s that were moderately but significantly shorter.

Naive, central memory, regulatory and stem cell-like memory cells within the CD4+ compartment were sorted using CD45RO/CCR7/CD25/CD127/CD95/CD27. Purity of each sorted population was above 95%. The TCR originated in a man aged 25 to 40 with type 1 diabetes. This chain uses TRBV11-3 with TRBJ2-1, with no clear D. The sample taken for sequencing was central memory CD4+ T cells from blood. The CDR3 DNA sequence: TGTGCCAGCAGCGCGGACGGCCCCAATGAGCAGTTCTTC. Its translation is CASSADGPNEQFF.